This is a list of T cell receptor beta chains from one sample in a study of shared clonotypes between healthy human individuals. TCRdb's copy holds only in-frame clones and misses some; the assay was immunoSEQ multiplex PCR. This sample has about 1.5 million clones, with approximately 98% found just once. The sample taken for sequencing was naive CD4+ T cells sorted from blood. These receptors all come from a young man in good health. CDR3s include the opening cysteine and the closing phenylalanine or tryptophan. D genes are given only for firm matches. The size field is filled for only some rows; it gives once, few, many or a size class.

v_call,j_call,d_call,clone_size,cdr3_nt,cdr3_aa
TRBV6-1,TRBJ1-5,NA,NA,TGTGCCAGCAGGGACTCGGGCAATCAGCCCCAGCATTTT,CASRDSGNQPQHF
TRBV11-2,TRBJ2-7,TRBD2,NA,TGTGCCAGCAGGAAACTAGCGGAGGGCTACGAGCAGTACTTC,CASRKLAEGYEQYF
TRBV5-1,TRBJ2-3,NA,NA,TGCGCCAGCAGCTTGCCCGGGACAGATACGCAGTATTTT,CASSLPGTDTQYF
TRBV29-1,TRBJ2-5,TRBD2,NA,TGCAGCGTCCCCCCTAGCGGGAGTTGGTACCAAGAGACCCAGTACTTC,CSVPPSGSWYQETQYF
TRBV5-4,TRBJ2-7,TRBD2,NA,TGTGCCAGCAGCGCTGAAGCGGGAACGTACGAGCAGTACTTC,CASSAEAGTYEQYF
TRBV5-1,TRBJ1-4,NA,NA,TGCGCCAGCAGCTTGGCAGGGACTATGGTTGAAAAACTGTTTTTT,CASSLAGTMVEKLFF
TRBV11-2,TRBJ2-1,NA,NA,TGTGCCAGCGGGGTGGTGAGCTCCTACAATGAGCAGTTCTTC,CASGVVSSYNEQFF
TRBV18,TRBJ2-4,TRBD1,NA,TGTGCCAGCTCACCGGGACAGGGGGTCCAAAACATTCAGTACTTC,CASSPGQGVQNIQYF
TRBV18,TRBJ2-5,TRBD1,NA,TGTGCCAGCTCACCACCGGGACAGAGCCAAGAGACCCAGTACTTC,CASSPPGQSQETQYF
TRBV7-9,TRBJ2-1,TRBD2,NA,TGTGCCAGCAGCGCCGGGACTAGCGGGATTCGCTCTTACAATGAGCAGTTCTTC,CASSAGTSGIRSYNEQFF
TRBV28,TRBJ1-3,NA,NA,TGTGCCAGCAGTCTCCCCCGGTTCTCTGGAAACACCATATATTTT,CASSLPRFSGNTIYF
TRBV7-5,TRBJ2-7,NA,once,TGTGTCAGAAGCCAGACCGAGCGGGAGAGTGTCAGCTACGAGCAGTACTTC,CVRSQTERESVSYEQYF
TRBV6-6,TRBJ1-1,NA,NA,TGTGCCAGCAGTAATAAGGGGATTCGAGGAGCTTTCTTT,CASSNKGIRGAFF
TRBV7-2,TRBJ2-3,NA,NA,TGTGCCAGCAGCTCCCGGTGGGGCACAGATACGCAGTATTTT,CASSSRWGTDTQYF
TRBV5-5,TRBJ2-4,NA,NA,TGTGCCAGCAGCTTGGGGGCAGGAAGGAACATTCAGTACTTC,CASSLGAGRNIQYF
TRBV2,TRBJ1-4,NA,NA,TGTGCCAGCAGTCGCGGGGGGGGTGAAAAACTGTTTTTT,CASSRGGGEKLFF
TRBV19,TRBJ2-1,TRBD1,NA,TGTGCCAGTACCCTTCAGGAGGACAGGAATGAGCAGTTCTTC,CASTLQEDRNEQFF
TRBV30,TRBJ1-5,NA,NA,TGTGCCTGGAGCGACGACATGGATCAGCCCCAGCATTTT,CAWSDDMDQPQHF
TRBV29-1,TRBJ2-7,TRBD1,NA,TGCAGCATTACCGGGACAGGGGGGCCAGGTTCCTACGAGCAGTACTTC,CSITGTGGPGSYEQYF